The following is a TCR beta chain sequence with its context. This specimen comes from a study of cytomegalovirus exposure and HLA in healthy donors. Vbeta (60) and Jbeta (13) primers were used in the PCR. Sequencing was performed with immunoSEQ multiplex PCR; in TCRdb, only in-frame clones are kept and a portion is missing. The data contain 95,000 to 150,000 clones, 65% to 85% of them singletons. The sequencing sample was made of PBMCs. The source is a man aged 18 to 29 in good health and CMV-seropositive.

CDR3 nucleotides: TGCGCCAGCAGCTTTGTTGGACAGGGACCTGAAGCTTTCTTT. This sequence encodes CASSFVGQGPEAFF. V gene TRBV5-1 combines with J gene TRBJ1-1, with 8 bases lining up with TRBD1. From germline, CDR1 is SGHRS and CDR2 YFSETQ. CDR3 length equals 14 residues. Germline trimming cut 2 bases from V and 6 bases from J; bases unmatched to any gene: 6.